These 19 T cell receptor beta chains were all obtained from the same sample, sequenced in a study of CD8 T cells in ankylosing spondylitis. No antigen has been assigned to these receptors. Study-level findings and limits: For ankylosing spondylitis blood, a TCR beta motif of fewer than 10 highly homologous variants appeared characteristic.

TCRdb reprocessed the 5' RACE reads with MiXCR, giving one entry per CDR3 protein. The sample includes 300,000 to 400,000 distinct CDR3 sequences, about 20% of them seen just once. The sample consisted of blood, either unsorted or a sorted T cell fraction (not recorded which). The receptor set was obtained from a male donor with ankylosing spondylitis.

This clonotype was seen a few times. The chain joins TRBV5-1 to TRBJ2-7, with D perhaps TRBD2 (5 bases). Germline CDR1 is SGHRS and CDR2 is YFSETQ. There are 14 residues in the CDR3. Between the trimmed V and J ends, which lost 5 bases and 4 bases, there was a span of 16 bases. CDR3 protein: CASSQSGLTYEQYF. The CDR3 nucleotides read TGCGCCAGCAGTCAAAGCGGCCTAACTTACGAGCAGTACTTC.

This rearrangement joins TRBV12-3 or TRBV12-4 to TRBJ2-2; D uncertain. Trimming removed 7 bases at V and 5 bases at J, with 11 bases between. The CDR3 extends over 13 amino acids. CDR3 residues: CASTALRTGELFF. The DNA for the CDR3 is TGTGCCAGCACCGCCCTTAGGACCGGGGAGCTGTTTTTT.

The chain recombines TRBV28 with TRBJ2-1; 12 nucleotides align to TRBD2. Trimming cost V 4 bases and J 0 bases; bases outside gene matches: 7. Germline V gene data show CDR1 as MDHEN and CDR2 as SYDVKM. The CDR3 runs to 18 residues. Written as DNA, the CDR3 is TGTGCCAGCAGTTGGACTAGCGGGAAGAAGAGCTCCTACAATGAGCAGTTCTTC. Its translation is CASSWTSGKKSSYNEQFF.

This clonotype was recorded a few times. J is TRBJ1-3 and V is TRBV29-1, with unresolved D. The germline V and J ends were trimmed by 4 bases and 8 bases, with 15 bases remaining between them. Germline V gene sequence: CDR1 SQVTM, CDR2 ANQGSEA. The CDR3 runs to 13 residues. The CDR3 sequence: CSVADSPGHTIYF. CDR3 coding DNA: TGCAGCGTTGCCGACTCCCCGGGTCACACCATATATTTT.

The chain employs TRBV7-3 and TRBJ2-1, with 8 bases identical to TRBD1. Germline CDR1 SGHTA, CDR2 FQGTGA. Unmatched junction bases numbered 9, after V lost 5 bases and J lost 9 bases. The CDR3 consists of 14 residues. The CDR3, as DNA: TGTGCCAGCAGCCCGAGGGCAGGGGGCTTTGAGCAGTTCTTC. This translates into CASSPRAGGFEQFF.

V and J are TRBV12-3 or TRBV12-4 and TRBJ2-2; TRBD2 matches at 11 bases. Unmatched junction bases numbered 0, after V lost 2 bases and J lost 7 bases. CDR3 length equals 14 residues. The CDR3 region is CASSLLAGGGELFF. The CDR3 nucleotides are TGTGCCAGCAGTTTACTAGCGGGGGGCGGGGAGCTGTTTTTT.

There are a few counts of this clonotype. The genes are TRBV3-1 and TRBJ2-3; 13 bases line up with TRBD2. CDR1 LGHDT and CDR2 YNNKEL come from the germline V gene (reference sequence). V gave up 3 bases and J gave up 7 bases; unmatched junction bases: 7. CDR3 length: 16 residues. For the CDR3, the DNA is TGTGCCAGCAGCCAGGGGTCCGGGACTAGCGGGAATACGCAGTATTTT. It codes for CASSQGSGTSGNTQYF.

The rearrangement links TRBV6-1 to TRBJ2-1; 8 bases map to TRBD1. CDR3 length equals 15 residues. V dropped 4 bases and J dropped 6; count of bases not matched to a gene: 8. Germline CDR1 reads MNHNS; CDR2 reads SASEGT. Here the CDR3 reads CASSGRDRRFNEQFF. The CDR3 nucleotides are TGTGCCAGCAGTGGGAGGGACAGGAGATTCAATGAGCAGTTCTTC.

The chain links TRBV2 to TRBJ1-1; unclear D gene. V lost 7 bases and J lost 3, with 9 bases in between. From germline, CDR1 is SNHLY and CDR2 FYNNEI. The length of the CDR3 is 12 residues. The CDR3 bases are TGTGCCAGCACTGCCGGCTACACTGAAGCTTTCTTT. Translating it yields CASTAGYTEAFF.

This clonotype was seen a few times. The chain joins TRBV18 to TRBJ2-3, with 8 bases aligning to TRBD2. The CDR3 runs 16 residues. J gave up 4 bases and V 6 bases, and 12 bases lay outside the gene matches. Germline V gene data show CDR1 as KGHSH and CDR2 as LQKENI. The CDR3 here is CASSGVSAGDADTQYF. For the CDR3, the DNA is TGTGCCAGCTCGGGGGTTTCAGCGGGAGATGCAGATACGCAGTATTTT.

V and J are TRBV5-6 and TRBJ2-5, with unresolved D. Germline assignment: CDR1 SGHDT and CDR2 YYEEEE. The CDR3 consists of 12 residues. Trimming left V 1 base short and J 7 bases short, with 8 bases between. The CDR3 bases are TGTGCCAGCAGCTTGCCAGACTTGACCCAGTACTTC. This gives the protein CASSLPDLTQYF.

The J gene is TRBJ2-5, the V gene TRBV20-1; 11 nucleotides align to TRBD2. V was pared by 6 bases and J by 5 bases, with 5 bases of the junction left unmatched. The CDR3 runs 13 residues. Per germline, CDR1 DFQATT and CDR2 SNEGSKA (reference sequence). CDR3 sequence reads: CSAGLAGRETQYF. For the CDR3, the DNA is TGCAGTGCAGGACTAGCGGGTCGGGAGACCCAGTACTTC.

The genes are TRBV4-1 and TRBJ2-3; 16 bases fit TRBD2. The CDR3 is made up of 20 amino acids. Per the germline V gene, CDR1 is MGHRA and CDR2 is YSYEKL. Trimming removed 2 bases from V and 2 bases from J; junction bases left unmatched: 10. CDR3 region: CASSQQRGTSGRGFTDTQYF. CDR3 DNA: TGCGCCAGCAGCCAACAAAGGGGGACTAGCGGGAGGGGATTCACAGATACGCAGTATTTT.

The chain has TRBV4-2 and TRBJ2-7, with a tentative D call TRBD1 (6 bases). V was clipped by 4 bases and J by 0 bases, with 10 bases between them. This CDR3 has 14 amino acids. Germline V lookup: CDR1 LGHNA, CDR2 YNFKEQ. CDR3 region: CASSPGADSYEQYF. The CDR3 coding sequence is TGTGCCAGCAGCCCAGGGGCCGACTCCTACGAGCAGTACTTC.

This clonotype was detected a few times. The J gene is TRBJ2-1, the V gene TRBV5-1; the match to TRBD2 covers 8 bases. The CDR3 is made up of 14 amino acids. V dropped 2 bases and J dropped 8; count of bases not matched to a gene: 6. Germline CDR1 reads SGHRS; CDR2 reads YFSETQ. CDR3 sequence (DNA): TGCGCCAGCAGCTTAGGGACTAGATACGATGAGCAGTTCTTC. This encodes CASSLGTRYDEQFF.

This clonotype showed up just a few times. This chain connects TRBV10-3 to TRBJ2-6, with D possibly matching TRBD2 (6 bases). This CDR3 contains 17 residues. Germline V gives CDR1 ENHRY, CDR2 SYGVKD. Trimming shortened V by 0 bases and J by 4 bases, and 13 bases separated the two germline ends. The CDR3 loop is CAISESEGASGANVLTF. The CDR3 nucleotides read TGTGCCATCAGTGAGTCGGAGGGAGCGTCGGGGGCCAACGTCCTGACTTTC.

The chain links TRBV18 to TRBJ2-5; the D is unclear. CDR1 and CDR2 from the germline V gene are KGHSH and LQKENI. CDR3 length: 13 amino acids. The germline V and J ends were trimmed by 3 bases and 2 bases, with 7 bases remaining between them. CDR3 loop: CASSPPTQETQYF. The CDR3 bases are TGTGCCAGCTCACCCCCGACTCAAGAGACCCAGTACTTC.

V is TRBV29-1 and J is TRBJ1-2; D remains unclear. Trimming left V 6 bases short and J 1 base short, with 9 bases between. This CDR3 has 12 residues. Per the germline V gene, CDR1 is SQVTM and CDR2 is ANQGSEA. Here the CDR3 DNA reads TGCAGCGTCTCCGGGAGTAACTATGGCTACACCTTC. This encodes CSVSGSNYGYTF.

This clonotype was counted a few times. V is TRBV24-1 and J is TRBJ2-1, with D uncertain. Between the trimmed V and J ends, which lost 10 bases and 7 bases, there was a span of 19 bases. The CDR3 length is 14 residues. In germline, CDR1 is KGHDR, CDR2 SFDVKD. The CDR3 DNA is TGTGCCACTGCCGGAAGAAGGGATTTGAATGAGCAGTTCTTC. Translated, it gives CATAGRRDLNEQFF.